This note documents a single T cell receptor (beta chain) sequence. This specimen comes from a study of OX40 agonist ivuxolimab in advanced cancers. Libraries were prepared by immunoSEQ multiplex PCR; TCRdb keeps only in-frame clonotypes and omits some of them. This sample carries roughly 75,000 clones, more than 80% of them seen once, and the ten largest clones take roughly 3%. This TCR was recovered from an adult with an advanced solid tumor such as melanoma, head and neck, liver or kidney cancer. The sample was CD4+ or CD8+ T cells sorted from blood, taken in a trial of the OX40 agonist ivuxolimab.

The CDR3 nucleotides are TGTGCCAGCAGTCTACGACTAGCGGGGCACACAACCGATACTGACTCCTACGAGCAGTACTTC. Translation gives CASSLRLAGHTTDTDSYEQYF. V gene TRBV2 combines with J gene TRBJ2-7; 11 nucleotides line up with TRBD2. The CDR3 is 21 amino acids. From germline, CDR1 is SNHLY and CDR2 FYNNEI. The ends lost 5 bases at V and 0 bases at J; junction bases unmatched: 21.